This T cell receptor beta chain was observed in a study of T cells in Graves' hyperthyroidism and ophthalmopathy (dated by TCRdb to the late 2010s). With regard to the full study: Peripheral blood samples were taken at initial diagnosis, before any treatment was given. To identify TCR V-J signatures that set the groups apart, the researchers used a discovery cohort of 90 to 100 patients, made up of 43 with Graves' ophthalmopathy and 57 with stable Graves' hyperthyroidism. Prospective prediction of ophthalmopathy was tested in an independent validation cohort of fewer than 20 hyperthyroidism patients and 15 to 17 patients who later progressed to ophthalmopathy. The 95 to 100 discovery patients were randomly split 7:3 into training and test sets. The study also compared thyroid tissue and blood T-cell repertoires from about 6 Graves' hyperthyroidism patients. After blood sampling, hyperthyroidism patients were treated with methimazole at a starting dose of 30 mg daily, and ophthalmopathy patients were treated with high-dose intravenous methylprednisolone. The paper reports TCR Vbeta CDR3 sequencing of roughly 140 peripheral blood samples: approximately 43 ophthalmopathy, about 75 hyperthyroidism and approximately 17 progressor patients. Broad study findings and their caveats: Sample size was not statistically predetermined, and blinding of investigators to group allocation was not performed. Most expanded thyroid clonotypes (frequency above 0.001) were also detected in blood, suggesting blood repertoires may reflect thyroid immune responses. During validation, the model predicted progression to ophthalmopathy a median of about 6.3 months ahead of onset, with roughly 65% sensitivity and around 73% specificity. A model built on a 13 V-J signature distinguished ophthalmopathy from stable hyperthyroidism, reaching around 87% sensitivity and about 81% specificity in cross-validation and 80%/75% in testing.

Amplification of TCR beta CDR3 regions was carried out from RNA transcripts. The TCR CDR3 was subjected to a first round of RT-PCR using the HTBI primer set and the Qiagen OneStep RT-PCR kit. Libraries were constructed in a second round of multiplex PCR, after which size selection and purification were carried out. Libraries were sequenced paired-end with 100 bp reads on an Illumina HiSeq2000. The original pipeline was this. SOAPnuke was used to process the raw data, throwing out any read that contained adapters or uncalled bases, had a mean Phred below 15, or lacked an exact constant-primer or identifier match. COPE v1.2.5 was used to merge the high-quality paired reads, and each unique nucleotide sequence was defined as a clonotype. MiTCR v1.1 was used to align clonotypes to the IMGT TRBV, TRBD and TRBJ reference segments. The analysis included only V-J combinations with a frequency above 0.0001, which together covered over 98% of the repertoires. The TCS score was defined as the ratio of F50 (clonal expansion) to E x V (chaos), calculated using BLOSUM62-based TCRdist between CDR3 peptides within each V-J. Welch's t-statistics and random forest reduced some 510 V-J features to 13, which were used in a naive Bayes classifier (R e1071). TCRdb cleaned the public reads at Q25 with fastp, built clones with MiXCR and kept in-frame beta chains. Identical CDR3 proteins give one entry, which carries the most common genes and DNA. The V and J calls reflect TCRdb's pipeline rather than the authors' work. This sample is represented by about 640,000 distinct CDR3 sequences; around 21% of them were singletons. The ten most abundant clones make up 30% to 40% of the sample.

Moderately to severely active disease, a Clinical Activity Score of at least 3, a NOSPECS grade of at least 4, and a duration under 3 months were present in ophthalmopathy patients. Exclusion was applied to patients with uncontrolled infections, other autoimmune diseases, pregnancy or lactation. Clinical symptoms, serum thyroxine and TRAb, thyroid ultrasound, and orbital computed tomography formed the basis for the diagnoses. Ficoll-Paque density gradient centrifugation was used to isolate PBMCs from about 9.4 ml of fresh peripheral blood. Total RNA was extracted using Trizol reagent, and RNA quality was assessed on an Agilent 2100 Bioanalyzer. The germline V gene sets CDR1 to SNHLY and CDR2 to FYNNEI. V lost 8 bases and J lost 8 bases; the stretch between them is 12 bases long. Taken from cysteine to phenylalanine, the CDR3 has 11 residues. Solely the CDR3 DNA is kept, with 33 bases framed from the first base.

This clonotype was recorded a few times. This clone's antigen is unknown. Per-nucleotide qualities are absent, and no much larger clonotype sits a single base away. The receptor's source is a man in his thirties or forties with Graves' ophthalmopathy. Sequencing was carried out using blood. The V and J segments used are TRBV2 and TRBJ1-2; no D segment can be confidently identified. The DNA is TGTGCCAGCGTTCCGGTGGGAGGCTACACCTTC. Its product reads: CASVPVGGYTF.